The 25 T cell receptor beta chains given below trace back to one sample, sequenced in a study of cytomegalovirus exposure and HLA in healthy donors (dated by TCRdb to 2017 to 2019). The method was the immunoSEQ multiplex PCR assay. For the multiplex PCR, a mixture combining 60 forward primers for TCR Vbeta segments and 13 reverse primers for TCR Jbeta segments was used. Imported from immuneACCESS, the table was reduced by TCRdb to in-frame sequences with V and J called. These copies leave out some clones; in studies compared against another copy, an unresolved V gene accounts for under half, and the cause of the remainder is not known. For this sample the table gives around 100,000 clones, of which roughly 9.1% were detected only once. About 5.7% of the sample lies in the top ten. Specimen: PBMCs. The receptors come from a man in his forties in good health and CMV-seropositive.

This clone was detected a few times. The chain uses TRBV21-1 and TRBJ2-4; the DNA was not used to check the table's D call, TRBD2. TRBV21-1 corresponds to a pseudogene. CDR3 size: 16 residues. The CDR3 nucleotides read TGTGCCAGCAGCAACACCCCTGTACTAGCCAAAAACATTCAGTACTTC. This translates into CASSNTPVLAKNIQYF.

The V gene is TRBV6-4, the J gene TRBJ1-1; D unresolved. This CDR3 is built from 13 residues. Deletions cut 4 bases from V and 4 bases from J, with 10 bases between. The germline V gene has CDR1 MRHNA and CDR2 SNTAGT. This CDR3 is CASSARGITEAFF. The CDR3 region has the DNA TGTGCCAGCAGTGCGCGGGGAATCACTGAAGCTTTCTTT.

The chain is built from TRBV7-3 and TRBJ2-7; tentative D call: TRBD1 (5 bases). Germline V lookup: CDR1 SGHTA, CDR2 FQGTGA. The CDR3 runs to 16 residues. V was clipped by 3 bases and J by 3 bases, with 18 bases between them. The chain's CDR3 is CASSFTLWGPCYEQYF. Here the CDR3 DNA reads TGTGCCAGCAGCTTTACCCTATGGGGCCCTTGCTACGAGCAGTACTTC. Supplemented by reference TRBV7-3 and TRBJ2-7, the full variable domain reads GAGVSQTPSNKVTEKGKYVELRCDPISGHTALYWYRQSLGQGPEFLIYFQGTGAADDSGLPNDRFFAVRPEGSVSTLKIQRTERGDSAVYLCASSFTLWGPCYEQYFGPGTRLTVT.

The chain uses TRBV9 and TRBJ2-1, with 10 bases matching TRBD1. The length of the CDR3 is 15 residues. Germline CDR1 is SGDLS and CDR2 is YYNGEE. The V segment lost 1 base and the J segment 4 bases; nucleotides outside the gene matches: 2. CDR3 sequence reads: CASSVSGQGYNEQFF. CDR3 nucleotide sequence: TGTGCCAGCAGCGTATCGGGACAGGGGTACAATGAGCAGTTCTTC.

This clone showed up just a few times. This sequence joins TRBV5-6 and TRBJ2-3; D is perhaps TRBD2 (5 bases). V lost 4 bases and J lost 3, with 6 bases in between. Looked up from germline, CDR1 is SGHDT and CDR2 is YYEEEE. CDR3 length: 12 residues. The CDR3 is CASSPGTDTQYF. The CDR3 coding sequence is TGTGCCAGCAGCCCGGGAACAGATACGCAGTATTTT.

This rearrangement joins TRBV7-2 to TRBJ2-1, with 13 bases matching TRBD2. The trim removed 1 base at V and 7 bases at J, leaving 4 bases unmatched. The CDR3 sequence is 16 residues long. Looked up from germline, CDR1 is SGHTA and CDR2 is FQGNSA. In DNA, the CDR3 is TGTGCCAGCAGCTTAGGACTAGCGGGAGGAACGAATGAGCAGTTCTTC. Its protein is CASSLGLAGGTNEQFF.

This sequence joins TRBV5-6 and TRBJ2-5, with D perhaps assigned TRBD1 or TRBD2 (5 bases each). The J call may be mistaken, given a closer DNA end match to TRBJ2-7. This CDR3 has 14 amino acids. Germline CDR1 SGHDT, CDR2 YYEEEE. The CDR3 loop is CASSLRGPDYEQYF. The DNA of the CDR3 is TGTGCCAGCAGCTTGCGGGGACCGGACTACGAGCAGTACTTC.

This sequence joins TRBV28 and TRBJ2-5, with D maybe TRBD2 (5 bases). The DNA end favors TRBJ2-7, so the J call may be wrong. There are 13 residues in the CDR3. CDR1 is MDHEN and CDR2 is SYDVKM in the germline V gene. The CDR3, as DNA: TGTGCCAGCAGGGAACGGGAAAGATACGAGCAGTACTTC. Its protein is CASRERERYEQYF.

This clone was seen a handful of times. The V call is TRBV28, the J call TRBJ2-1; D not certain. CDR3 size: 16 residues. CDR1 and CDR2 from the germline V gene are MDHEN and SYDVKM. The V and J ends lost 3 bases and 0 bases respectively, with 12 bases between them. In DNA form, the CDR3 reads TGTGCCAGCAGTTTGTGGCGGAGTTTCTCCTACAATGAGCAGTTCTTC. It is translated as CASSLWRSFSYNEQFF.

The chain carries TRBV5-8 and TRBJ2-3; no clear D gene. The CDR3 has 13 residues. The V end lost 2 bases, the J end lost 1 base, and 5 bases lay between the germline ends. Germline V CDR1 and CDR2: SGHTS, YDEGEE. The CDR3 reads CASSFRGTDTQYF. DNA of the CDR3: TGTGCCAGCAGCTTTCGGGGCACAGATACGCAGTATTTT.

The chain uses TRBV2 and TRBJ1-1, with D unresolved. The germline CDR1 and CDR2 sequences are SNHLY and FYNNEI. Trimming shortened V by 6 bases and J by 5 bases, and 13 bases separated the two germline ends. This CDR3 has 13 amino acids. CDR3 nucleotides: TGTGCCAGCAGCGGGAATCCGGAGACTGAAGCTTTCTTT. Translation gives CASSGNPETEAFF.

This sequence joins TRBV11-3 and TRBJ2-3; 9 nucleotides match TRBD2. The germline CDR1 and CDR2 sequences are SGHNT and YENEEA. Losses at the gene ends were 2 bases for V and 3 bases for J; bases not matched to a gene: 3. This CDR3 comprises 15 residues. The CDR3 DNA is TGTGCCAGCAGCTTAATGAGCGGGAGGACAGATACGCAGTATTTT. Translating it yields CASSLMSGRTDTQYF.

The table lists this clone with a few counts. The V and J genes are TRBV29-1 and TRBJ2-5; the match to TRBD2 covers 11 bases. Per germline, CDR1 SQVTM and CDR2 ANQGSEA. Trimming cost V 2 bases and J 6 bases; bases outside gene matches: 2. The CDR3 totals 13 residues. CDR3 sequence reads: CSVELAGGKTQYF. The CDR3 region has the DNA TGCAGCGTTGAACTAGCGGGAGGAAAGACCCAGTACTTC.

This clone has just a few counts. The genes are TRBV11-3 and TRBJ2-7; TRBD1 is a possible D gene (6 bases). There are 13 residues in the CDR3. Trimming took 2 bases from V and 3 from J, leaving 8 bases between them. Per the germline V gene, CDR1 is SGHNT and CDR2 is YENEEA. The CDR3 loop is CASSLTGFYEQYF. DNA of the CDR3: TGTGCCAGCAGCTTAACAGGGTTCTACGAGCAGTACTTC.

This clone occurred a few times. The rearrangement uses TRBV5-5 and TRBJ2-6; tentative D call: TRBD2 (6 bases). Germline-derived CDR1 and CDR2 are SGHKS and YYEKEE (reference sequence). The CDR3 is 16 residues long. V was shortened by 2 bases and J by 2 bases, with 11 bases between the two germline ends. The DNA for the CDR3 is TGTGCCAGCAGCTTCGTCGGGGGTGCTGGGGCCAACGTCCTGACTTTC. Its translation is CASSFVGGAGANVLTF.

This clone occurred a few times. This chain connects TRBV29-1 to TRBJ2-7; 13 bases map to TRBD2. The CDR3 is 15 residues long. The J segment lost 7 bases and the V segment lost 4 bases, leaving 10 bases of the junction unmatched. CDR1 is SQVTM and CDR2 is ANQGSEA in the germline V gene. DNA for the CDR3: TGCAGCGTTGCGGGACTAGCGGGACTGTCTCAAGAGCAGTACTTC. This gives the protein CSVAGLAGLSQEQYF.

The V and J genes are TRBV9 and TRBJ2-1; 12 nucleotides line up with TRBD2. The CDR3 totals 17 residues. Germline CDR1 reads SGDLS; CDR2 reads YYNGEE. The ends lost 4 bases at V and 1 base at J; junction bases unmatched: 6. The DNA of the CDR3 is TGTGCCAGCAGCCCGGGGACTAGCGGGTATTCCTACAATGAGCAGTTCTTC. This translates into CASSPGTSGYSYNEQFF. The whole variable domain, remainder taken from reference TRBV9 and TRBJ2-1, is DSGVTQTPKHLITATGQRVTLRCSPRSGDLSVYWYQQSLDQGLQFLIQYYNGEERAKGNILERFSAQQFPDLHSELNLSSLELGDSALYFCASSPGTSGYSYNEQFFGPGTRLTVL.

This clone occurred a few times. J is TRBJ1-1 and V is TRBV4-3, with 8 bases that match TRBD1. The CDR3 runs 15 residues. Trimming cost V 3 bases and J 5 bases; bases outside gene matches: 8. CDR1 is LGHNA and CDR2 is YSLEER in the germline V gene. In nucleotides, the CDR3 is TGCGCCAGCAGCCAGTGGACAGGGACGGAGACTGAAGCTTTCTTT. Amino acids: CASSQWTGTETEAFF.

There are a few counts of this clone. The chain has TRBV5-1 and TRBJ1-2, with D uncertain. Germline V CDR1 and CDR2: SGHRS, YFSETQ. Trimming left V 2 bases short and J 8 bases short, with 13 bases between. This CDR3 comprises 13 residues. The CDR3 sequence is CASSFGTDGGYTF. In DNA, the CDR3 is TGCGCCAGCAGCTTTGGAACCGACGGGGGCTACACCTTC. The variable domain in full, with the rest retrieved from reference TRBV5-1 and TRBJ1-2, is KAGVTQTPRYLIKTRGQQVTLSCSPISGHRSVSWYQQTPGQGLQFLFEYFSETQRNKGNFPGRFSGRQFSNSRSEMNVSTLELGDSALYLCASSFGTDGGYTFGSGTRLTVV.

This clone has more than one count but fewer than ten. V gene TRBV7-6 combines with J gene TRBJ2-5, with TRBD2 matching 8 bases. CDR1 is SGHVS, CDR2 FNYEAQ, per germline. V trimming: 2 bases; J trimming: 2 bases; junction bases outside the gene matches: 13. The CDR3 is 18 residues long. CDR3 sequence reads: CASSLWFSGSGGQETQYF. DNA for the CDR3: TGTGCCAGCAGCTTATGGTTCTCCGGGAGCGGGGGTCAAGAGACCCAGTACTTC.

This clone was detected a few times. The gene calls are TRBV27 and TRBJ2-4, with TRBD2 matching 11 bases. The CDR3 contains 15 residues. With 6 bases clipped from V and 4 bases from J, the junction kept 5 bases outside the gene matches. Per germline, CDR1 MNHEY and CDR2 SMNVEV (reference sequence). CDR3 DNA sequence: TGTGCCAGCAGCGGTGGGACTAGCGGTAAAAACATTCAGTACTTC. This gives the protein CASSGGTSGKNIQYF.

This clone was observed a few times. The chain links TRBV30 to TRBJ2-2; 9 bases fit TRBD1. The length of the CDR3 is 16 residues. V shed 1 base and J 3 bases; nucleotides not matched to a gene: 6. Germline lookup yields CDR1 GTSNPN and CDR2 SVGIG (reference sequence). Written as DNA, the CDR3 is TGTGCCTGGAGTGCGCACAGGGGGCGAGACACCGGGGAGCTGTTTTTT. It is translated as CAWSAHRGRDTGELFF.

J is TRBJ1-2 and V is TRBV6-5, with TRBD1 identical over 9 bases. From germline, CDR1 is MNHEY and CDR2 SVGAGI. After removal of 0 bases from V and 7 bases from J, the junction contained 3 bases not matched to a gene. The CDR3 contains 14 residues. The CDR3 region has the DNA TGTGCCAGCAGTTACTCGACAGGGGGTGGTGGCTACACCTTC. It yields the protein CASSYSTGGGGYTF.

The chain couples TRBV11-3 to TRBJ2-2; maybe TRBD1 (6 bases). This CDR3 has 16 amino acids. The V end lost 0 bases, the J end lost 0 bases, and 8 bases lay between the germline ends. The germline V gene encodes CDR1 SGHNT and CDR2 YENEEA. The CDR3 sequence is CASSLDPGANTGELFF. In DNA, the CDR3 is TGTGCCAGCAGCTTAGATCCAGGGGCGAACACCGGGGAGCTGTTTTTT.

In its sample, this clone was seen a few times. The J gene is TRBJ2-1, the V gene TRBV6-5; possibly TRBD2 for D (6 bases). This CDR3 has 14 amino acids. V was pared by 2 bases and J by 6 bases, with 11 bases between. Germline CDR1 and CDR2: MNHEY and SVGAGI. For the CDR3, the DNA is TGTGCCAGCAGTTACGAGGAGGGGCGCAATGAGCAGTTCTTC. Its translation is CASSYEEGRNEQFF.